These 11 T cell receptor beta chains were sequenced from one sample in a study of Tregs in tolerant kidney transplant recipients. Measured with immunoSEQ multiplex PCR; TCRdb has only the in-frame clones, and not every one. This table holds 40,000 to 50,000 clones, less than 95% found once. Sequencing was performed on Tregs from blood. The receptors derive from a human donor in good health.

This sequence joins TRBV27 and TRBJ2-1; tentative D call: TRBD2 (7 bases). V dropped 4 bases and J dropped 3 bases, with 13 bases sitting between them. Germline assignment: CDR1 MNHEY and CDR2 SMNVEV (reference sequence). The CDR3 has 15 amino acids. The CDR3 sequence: CASSSLGGLYNEQFF. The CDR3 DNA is TGTGCCAGCAGTTCCCTCGGGGGGCTCTACAATGAGCAGTTCTTC.

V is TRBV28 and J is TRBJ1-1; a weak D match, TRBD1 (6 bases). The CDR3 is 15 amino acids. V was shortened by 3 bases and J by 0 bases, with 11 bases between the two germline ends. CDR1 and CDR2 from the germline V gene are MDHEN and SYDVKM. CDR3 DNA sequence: TGTGCCAGCAGTTTTGACAGGCCTTTGAACACTGAAGCTTTCTTT. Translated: CASSFDRPLNTEAFF. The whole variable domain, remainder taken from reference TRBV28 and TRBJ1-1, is DVKVTQSSRYLVKRTGEKVFLECVQDMDHENMFWYRQDPGLGLRLIYFSYDVKMKEKGDIPEGYSVSREKKERFSLILESASTNQTSMYLCASSFDRPLNTEAFFGQGTRLTVV.

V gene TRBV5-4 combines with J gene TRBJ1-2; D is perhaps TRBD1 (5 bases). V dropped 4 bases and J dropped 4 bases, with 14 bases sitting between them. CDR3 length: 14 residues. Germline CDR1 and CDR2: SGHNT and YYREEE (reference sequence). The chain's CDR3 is CASSAPQGLYGYTF. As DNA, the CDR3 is TGTGCCAGCAGCGCCCCCCAGGGACTCTATGGCTACACCTTC.

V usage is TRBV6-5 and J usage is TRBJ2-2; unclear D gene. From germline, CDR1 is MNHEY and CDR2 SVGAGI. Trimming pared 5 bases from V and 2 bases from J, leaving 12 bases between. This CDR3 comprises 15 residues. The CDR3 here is CASSGSDVNTGELFF. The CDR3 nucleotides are TGTGCCAGCAGTGGGTCCGATGTTAACACCGGGGAGCTGTTTTTT.

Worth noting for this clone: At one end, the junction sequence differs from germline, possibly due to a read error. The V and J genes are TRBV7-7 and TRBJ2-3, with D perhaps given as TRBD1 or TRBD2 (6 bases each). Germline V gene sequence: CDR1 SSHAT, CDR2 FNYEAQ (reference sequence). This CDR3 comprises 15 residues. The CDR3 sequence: CASSLGVRGLDTQYF. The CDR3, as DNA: TGTGCTAGCAGCTTAGGGGTTCGGGGGCTGGATACGCAGTATTTT.

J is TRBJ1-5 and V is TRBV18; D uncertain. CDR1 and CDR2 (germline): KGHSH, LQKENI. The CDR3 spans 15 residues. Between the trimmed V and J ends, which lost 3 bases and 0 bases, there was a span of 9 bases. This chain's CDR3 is CASSPDLYSNQPQHF. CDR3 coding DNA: TGTGCCAGCTCACCGGACCTTTATAGCAATCAGCCCCAGCATTTT.

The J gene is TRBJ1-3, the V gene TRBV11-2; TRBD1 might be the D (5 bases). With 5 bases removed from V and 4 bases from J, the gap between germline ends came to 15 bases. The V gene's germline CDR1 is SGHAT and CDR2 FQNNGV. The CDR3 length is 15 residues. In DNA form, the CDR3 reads TGTGCCAGCAGCCTGGCAGGGTTGTGGGGAAACACCATATATTTT. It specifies CASSLAGLWGNTIYF.

CDR3 loop: CASSTVPGRGDSNQPQHF. The CDR3 bases are TGTGCCAGTAGTACCGTCCCGGGACGGGGAGATAGCAATCAGCCCCAGCATTTT. The chain combines TRBV19 with TRBJ1-5, with D perhaps TRBD1 (5 bases). The germline V and J ends were trimmed by 4 bases and 0 bases, with 19 bases remaining between them. Per the germline V gene, CDR1 is LNHDA and CDR2 is SQIVND (reference sequence). This CDR3 region has 18 residues. The whole variable domain, remainder taken from reference TRBV19 and TRBJ1-5, is DGGITQSPKYLFRKEGQNVTLSCEQNLNHDAMYWYRQDPGQGLRLIYYSQIVNDFQKGDIAEGYSVSREKKESFPLTVTSAQKNPTAFYLCASSTVPGRGDSNQPQHFGDGTRLSIL.

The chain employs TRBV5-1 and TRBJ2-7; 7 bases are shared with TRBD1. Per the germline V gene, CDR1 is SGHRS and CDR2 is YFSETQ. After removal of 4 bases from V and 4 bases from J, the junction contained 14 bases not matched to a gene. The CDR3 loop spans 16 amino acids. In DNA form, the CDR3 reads TGCGCCAGCAGCCCCGGACAGGTTCGCTCTATTTACGAGCAGTACTTC. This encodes CASSPGQVRSIYEQYF.

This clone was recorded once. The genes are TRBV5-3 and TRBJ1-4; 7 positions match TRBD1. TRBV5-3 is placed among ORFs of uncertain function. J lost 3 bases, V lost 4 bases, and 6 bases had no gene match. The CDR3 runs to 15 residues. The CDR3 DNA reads TGTGCCAGAAGCCTCCGGGACAGATCTAATGAAAAACTGTTTTTT. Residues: CARSLRDRSNEKLFF.

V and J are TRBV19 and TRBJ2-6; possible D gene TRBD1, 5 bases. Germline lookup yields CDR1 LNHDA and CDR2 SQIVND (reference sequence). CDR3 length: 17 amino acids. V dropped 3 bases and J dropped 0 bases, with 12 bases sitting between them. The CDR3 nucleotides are TGTGCCAGTAGTATTGGGCAGGGTCTCTCTGGGGCCAACGTCCTGACTTTC. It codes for CASSIGQGLSGANVLTF.